This TCR beta chain was identified during a study of response to subunit inactivated influenza vaccine. Study outcomes and limitations: Authors suggested few new T cells are recruited by each seasonal influenza vaccination.

V dropped 3 bases and J dropped 0 bases, with 9 bases sitting between them. The CDR3 totals 15 residues. Germline loops: CDR1 KGHDR, CDR2 SFDVKD. TCRdb reanalysed the RT-PCR reads using MiXCR and keeps one entry per CDR3 protein. The data show 450,000 to 550,000 distinct CDR3 sequences, with 25% seen just once and 1.5% to 2% held by the top ten. As regards this clonotype: What it recognizes is unknown.

Sequencing used CD4+ T cells sorted from PBMCs, obtained roughly 5 days after vaccination. The sequence derives from a man aged 50 to 60 who received an inactivated influenza vaccine. J is TRBJ2-3 and V is TRBV24-1; D remains unclear. The CDR3 region is CATSDRQLSTDTQYF. DNA for the CDR3: TGTGCCACCAGTGATCGGCAGCTCAGCACAGATACGCAGTATTTT.